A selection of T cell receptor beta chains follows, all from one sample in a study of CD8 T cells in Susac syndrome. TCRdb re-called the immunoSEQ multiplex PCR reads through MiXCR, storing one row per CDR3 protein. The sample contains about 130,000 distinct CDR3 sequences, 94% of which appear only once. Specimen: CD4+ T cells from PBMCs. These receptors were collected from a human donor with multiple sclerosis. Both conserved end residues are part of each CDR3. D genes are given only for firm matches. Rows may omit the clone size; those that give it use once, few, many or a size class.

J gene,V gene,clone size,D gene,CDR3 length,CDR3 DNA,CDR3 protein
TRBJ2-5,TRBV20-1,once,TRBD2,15,TGCAGTGCTACTCAGACTAGCGGGAGTGGTGAGACCCAGTACTTC,CSATQTSGSGETQYF
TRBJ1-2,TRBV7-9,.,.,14,TGTGCCAGCAGCTTAAACCACATCGACGATGGCTACACCTTC,CASSLNHIDDGYTF
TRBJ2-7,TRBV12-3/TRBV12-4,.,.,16,TGTGCCAGCAGTTTAGCGCTCGGGACGGTGGCCTACGAGCAGTACTTC,CASSLALGTVAYEQYF
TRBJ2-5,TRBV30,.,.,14,TGTGCCTGGAGTAAGTGGGAGCCCGAAGAGACCCAGTACTTC,CAWSKWEPEETQYF
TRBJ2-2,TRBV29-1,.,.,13,TGCAGCGTCTTACCAGGGGCCACCGGGGAGCTGTTTTTT,CSVLPGATGELFF
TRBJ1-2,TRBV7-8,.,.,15,TGTGCCAGCAGCTTAAGGGTTGGCGGGCGGGCCGGCTACACCTTC,CASSLRVGGRAGYTF
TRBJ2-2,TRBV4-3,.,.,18,TGCGCCAGCAGCCAAGAGTTTCGCAGGCGTCAGGGTACCGGGGAGCTGTTTTTT,CASSQEFRRRQGTGELFF
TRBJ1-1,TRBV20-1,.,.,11,TGCAGTGCTAGGGGGAGCACTGAAGCTTTCTTT,CSARGSTEAFF
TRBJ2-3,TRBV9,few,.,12,TGTGCCAGCAGCGTATTGGCAGATACGCAGTATTTT,CASSVLADTQYF
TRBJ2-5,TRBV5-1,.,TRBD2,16,TGCGCCAGCAGCCCGGGACTAGCGGGACGGGAAGAGACCCAGTACTTC,CASSPGLAGREETQYF
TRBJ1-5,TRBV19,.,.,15,TGTGCCAGTAGTCTCGGGCCCTATAGCAATCAGCCCCAGCATTTT,CASSLGPYSNQPQHF
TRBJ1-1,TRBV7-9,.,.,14,TGTGCCAGCAGCTCCTCGGGCGGGAACACTGAAGCTTTCTTT,CASSSSGGNTEAFF
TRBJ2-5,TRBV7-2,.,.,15,TGTGCCAGCAGCTTAGCCATCGGGTCGTATATGGCCCAGTACTTC,CASSLAIGSYMAQYF
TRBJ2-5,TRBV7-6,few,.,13,TGTGCCAGCAGCCGGATTATCCAAGAGACCCAGTACTTC,CASSRIIQETQYF
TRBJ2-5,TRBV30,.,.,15,TGTGCCTGGAGACCATTGGACCCTCGTGGAGAGACCCAGTACTTC,CAWRPLDPRGETQYF
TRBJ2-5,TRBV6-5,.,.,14,TGTGCCAGCAAAGGGGCGGCTAGACAAGAGACCCAGTACTTC,CASKGAARQETQYF
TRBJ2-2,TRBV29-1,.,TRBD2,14,TGCAGCGCTTCTAGCGGAACGAACACCGGGGAGCTGTTTTTT,CSASSGTNTGELFF
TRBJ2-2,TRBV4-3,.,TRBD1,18,TGCGCCAGCAGCCAGCGCCCGGGGGGGACAGGGGCAACCGGGGAGCTGTTTTTT,CASSQRPGGTGATGELFF
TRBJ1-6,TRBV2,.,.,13,TGTGCCAGCATGGAAGAGCATAATTCACCCCTCCACTTT,CASMEEHNSPLHF
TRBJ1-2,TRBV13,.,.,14,TGTGCCAGCAGCTCACTACAGGGCGACTATGGCTACACCTTC,CASSSLQGDYGYTF
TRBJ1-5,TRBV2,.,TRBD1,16,TGTGCCAGCAGTGGAGGGACAGGGTCTTTTAATCAGCCCCAGCATTTT,CASSGGTGSFNQPQHF
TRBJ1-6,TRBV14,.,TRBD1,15,TGTGCCAGCAGCCCCGGGGGACAGGGGTCTTCACCCCTCCACTTT,CASSPGGQGSSPLHF
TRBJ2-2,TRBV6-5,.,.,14,TGTGCCAGCAGTTCGGACGGGATCACCGGGGAGCTGTTTTTT,CASSSDGITGELFF
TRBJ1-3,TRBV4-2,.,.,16,TGTGCCAGCAGCCAAGATGCGGGAGCAGGGGGAAACACCATATATTTT,CASSQDAGAGGNTIYF
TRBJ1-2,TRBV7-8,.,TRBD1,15,TGTGCCAGCAGCTTAGCGCGTAGACAGGGTGGTGGCTACACCTTC,CASSLARRQGGGYTF
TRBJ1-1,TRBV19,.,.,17,TGTGCCAGTAGTACGGGTCGCCAGGTTAATTGGAACACTGAAGCTTTCTTT,CASSTGRQVNWNTEAFF
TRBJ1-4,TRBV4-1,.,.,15,TGCGCCAGCTCTACCGCGGGGGGGTGGAATGAAAAACTGTTTTTT,CASSTAGGWNEKLFF
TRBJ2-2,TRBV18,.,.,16,TGTGCCAGCTCACCACGTCTGGACAGGAACACCGGGGAGCTGTTTTTT,CASSPRLDRNTGELFF
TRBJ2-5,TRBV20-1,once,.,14,TGCAGTGCTAGTGACCAGGGGGGGGGTCCGACCCAGTACTTC,CSASDQGGGPTQYF
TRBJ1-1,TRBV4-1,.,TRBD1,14,TGCGCCAGCAGCCATACTGCCGGGACAGGGGACGCTTTCTTT,CASSHTAGTGDAFF
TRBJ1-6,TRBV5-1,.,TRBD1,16,TGCGCCAGCAGCGTTCTGGGGACAGGGGATAATTCACCCCTCCACTTT,CASSVLGTGDNSPLHF
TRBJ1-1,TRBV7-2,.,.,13,TGTGCCAGCAGCTTTGTAGAGAACACTGAAGCTTTCTTT,CASSFVENTEAFF
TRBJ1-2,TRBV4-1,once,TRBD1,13,TGCGCCAGCAGCCAAGGGCAGGGGGATGGCTACACCTTC,CASSQGQGDGYTF
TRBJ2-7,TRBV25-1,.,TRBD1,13,TGTGCCAGCAGTATGGGCAGGGGGCTTGAGCAGTACTTC,CASSMGRGLEQYF
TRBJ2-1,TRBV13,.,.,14,TGTGCCAGCTTCGACTCCGCGGCCTACAATGAGCAGTTCTTC,CASFDSAAYNEQFF
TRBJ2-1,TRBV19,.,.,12,TGTGCCACCTCCCACGGGAGATATGAGCAGTTCTTC,CATSHGRYEQFF
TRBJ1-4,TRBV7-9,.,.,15,TGTGCCAGCGGGAGCGGATCAGGGTCCGGAGAAAAACTGTTTTTT,CASGSGSGSGEKLFF
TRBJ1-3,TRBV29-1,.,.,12,TGCAGCGTTGGGGGATCTGGAAACACCATATATTTT,CSVGGSGNTIYF
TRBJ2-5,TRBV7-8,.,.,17,TGTGCCAGCAGCCCGGGGCAGGGGTCCTTAAGACAAGAGACCCAGTACTTC,CASSPGQGSLRQETQYF
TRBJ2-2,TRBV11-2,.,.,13,TGTGCCAGCAGCTCCGAGGTCACCGGGGAGCTGTTTTTT,CASSSEVTGELFF
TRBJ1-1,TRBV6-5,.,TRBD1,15,TGTGCCAGCAGAGGACAGGGGGCTGGGAGCACTGAAGCTTTCTTT,CASRGQGAGSTEAFF
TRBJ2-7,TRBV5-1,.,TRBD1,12,TGCGCCAGCAGCTCGACAGGGAACGAGCAGTACTTC,CASSSTGNEQYF
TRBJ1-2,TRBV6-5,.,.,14,TGTGCCAGCAGTTCCGGACTTGTGGACTATGGCTACACCTTC,CASSSGLVDYGYTF
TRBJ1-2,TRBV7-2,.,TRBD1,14,TGTGCCAGCAGGTCCGGGACAGAATTGTATGGCTACACCTTC,CASRSGTELYGYTF
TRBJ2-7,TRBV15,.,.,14,TGTGCCACCAGCCAGGATCCTCGGGACTACGAGCAGTACTTC,CATSQDPRDYEQYF
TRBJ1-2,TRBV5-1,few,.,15,TGCGCCAGCAGCACCTCGACAGGCACGCCCCATGGCTACACCTTC,CASSTSTGTPHGYTF
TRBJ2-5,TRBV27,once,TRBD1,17,TGTGCCAGCAGTTTTATAAGGACAGGGGGCTCCCAAGAGACCCAGTACTTC,CASSFIRTGGSQETQYF
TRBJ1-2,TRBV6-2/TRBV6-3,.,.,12,TGTGCCAGCAGTTACGGCAGGGATGGCTACACCTTC,CASSYGRDGYTF
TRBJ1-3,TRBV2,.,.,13,TGTGCCAGCTCAGGAGACTCTGGAAACACCATATATTTT,CASSGDSGNTIYF
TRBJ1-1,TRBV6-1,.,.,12,TGTGCCAGCAGTGTAGGGGGCACTGAAGCTTTCTTT,CASSVGGTEAFF
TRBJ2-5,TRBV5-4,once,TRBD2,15,TGTGCCAGCAGCCTCCCCCCGGGACTAGAAGAGACCCAGTACTTC,CASSLPPGLEETQYF
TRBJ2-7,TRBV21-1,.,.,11,TGTGCCAGCAGCAAAGTTGGGGAGCAGTACTTC,CASSKVGEQYF
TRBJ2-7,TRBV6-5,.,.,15,TGTGCCAGCAGTTACTCGACGACAGGCTCCTACGAGCAGTACTTC,CASSYSTTGSYEQYF
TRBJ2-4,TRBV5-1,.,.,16,TGCGCCAGCAGCTCCATGACAGATCTAGCCAAAAACATTCAGTACTTC,CASSSMTDLAKNIQYF
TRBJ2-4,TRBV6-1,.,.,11,TGTGCCAGCAGGGCGTTGGACATTCAGTACTTC,CASRALDIQYF
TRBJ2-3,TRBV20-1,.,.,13,TGCAGTGCCCGAGAGCGGGTCACAGATACGCAGTATTTT,CSARERVTDTQYF
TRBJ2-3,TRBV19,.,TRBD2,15,TGTGCCAGTAGGAGAAATAGCGGGTCCGCAGATACGCAGTATTTT,CASRRNSGSADTQYF
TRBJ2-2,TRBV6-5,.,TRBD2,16,TGTGCCAGCAGTTCGGGGACTAGCGGGTTCACCGGGGAGCTGTTTTTT,CASSSGTSGFTGELFF